The 31 T cell receptor beta chains in this list originate from one sample, sequenced in a study of PD-L1 blockade in urothelial cancer. Method: immunoSEQ multiplex PCR; TCRdb's copy keeps in-frame clones and lacks some. The table includes tens of thousands of clones, 85% detected once. The sample's time point: peripheral blood 6 weeks after treatment start. The sequencing used PBMCs, collected around atezolizumab (anti-PD-L1) treatment. The receptors derive from a man between 65 and 85 years old with urothelial cancer.

This clone was counted between two and nine times. The chain is built from TRBV5-5 and TRBJ1-3; TRBD1 matches at 9 bases. Losses at the gene ends were 2 bases for V and 2 bases for J; bases not matched to a gene: 5. Per germline, CDR1 SGHKS and CDR2 YYEKEE (reference sequence). The CDR3 spans 16 residues. CDR3 coding DNA: TGTGCCAGCAGCTTCTACAGGGGGCCGGCTGGAAACACCATATATTTT. Its translation: CASSFYRGPAGNTIYF.

The chain combines TRBV5-4 with TRBJ2-5, with D perhaps matching TRBD2 (7 bases). V lost 2 bases, J lost 5 bases, and 19 bases lay in between. CDR1 and CDR2 (germline): SGHNT, YYREEE (reference sequence). The CDR3 extends over 16 amino acids. The DNA for the CDR3 is TGTGCCAGCAGCTTCGGCGGGGGCAGGGTGAGCGAGACCCAGTACTTC. It is translated as CASSFGGGRVSETQYF.

The gene calls are TRBV30 and TRBJ2-1, with 9 positions matching TRBD1. The CDR3 is 15 residues long. Germline CDR1 and CDR2: GTSNPN and SVGIG (reference sequence). V dropped 0 bases and J dropped 15; count of bases not matched to a gene: 15. The CDR3 DNA follows: TGTGCCTGGAGTGTTCCGGACAGGGGTGGCCTAGAGGGGTTCTTC. Translating gives CAWSVPDRGGLEGFF. The full variable domain, with the rest looked up from reference TRBV30 and TRBJ2-1, is SQTIHQWPATLVQPVGSPLSLECTVEGTSNPNLYWYRQAAGRGLQLLFYSVGIGQISSEVPQNLSASRPQDRQFILSSKKLLLSDSGFYLCAWSVPDRGGLEGFFGPGTRLTVL.

In its sample, this clone was seen once. V is TRBV5-1 and J is TRBJ2-1; TRBD2 matches at 15 bases. Trimming at V came to 4 bases and at J to 1 base, leaving 3 bases not matched to a gene. The CDR3 runs 17 residues. The germline gives CDR1 SGHRS, CDR2 YFSETQ. The CDR3 spells CASSRGLAGGSYNEQFF. CDR3 DNA: TGCGCCAGCAGCCGGGGACTAGCGGGAGGTTCCTACAATGAGCAGTTCTTC.

The CDR3 DNA reads as TGTGCCAGCAGCCAACAAACCCGGGTGAATTACGAGCAGTACTTC. This sequence encodes CASSQQTRVNYEQYF. The chain links TRBV4-2 to TRBJ2-7; no clear D. The ends were cut back, 2 bases at V and 4 bases at J, with 15 bases in the middle. Germline V gene data show CDR1 as LGHNA and CDR2 as YNFKEQ. CDR3 size: 15 residues.

In its sample, this clone was seen a few times. This chain links TRBV27 with TRBJ2-2, with 11 bases matching TRBD2. Germline CDR1 is MNHEY and CDR2 is SMNVEV (reference sequence). This CDR3 has 16 amino acids. The junction had 4 bases not matched to a gene; V was cut back by 3 bases and J by 4 bases. This chain's CDR3 is CASSFSGRVPTGELFF. As DNA, the CDR3 is TGTGCCAGCAGTTTTAGCGGGAGGGTCCCCACCGGGGAGCTGTTTTTT.

This clone was recorded a few times. This rearrangement joins TRBV15 to TRBJ2-1, with D tentatively TRBD2 (6 bases). CDR3 size: 16 residues. Trimming stripped 6 bases from V and 2 bases from J, with 17 bases between. Germline V CDR1 and CDR2: LNHNV, YYDKDF (reference sequence). The CDR3 nucleotides read TGTGCCACCAGAGTTGCGGGATACCGGCCCTACAATGAGCAGTTCTTC. It encodes CATRVAGYRPYNEQFF.

This chain joins TRBV7-2 and TRBJ2-2; tentatively, D is TRBD2 (5 bases). Per germline, CDR1 SGHTA and CDR2 FQGNSA. With 4 bases removed from V and 4 bases from J, the gap between germline ends came to 16 bases. This CDR3 spans 16 amino acids. CDR3 in DNA: TGTGCCAGCAGCTCCGGGTCATTACGGGGCACCGGGGAGCTGTTTTTT. This translates into CASSSGSLRGTGELFF.

This chain uses TRBV4-2 with TRBJ2-3, with 7 positions matching TRBD2. V shed 1 base and J 4 bases; nucleotides not matched to a gene: 14. Germline V lookup: CDR1 LGHNA, CDR2 YNFKEQ. This CDR3 has 18 residues. The CDR3 coding sequence is TGTGCCAGCAGCCAAGGGGTCGGCCCGCGGGAGTTGTCAGATACGCAGTATTTT. Protein: CASSQGVGPRELSDTQYF.

This chain uses TRBV7-5 with TRBJ1-2; TRBD1, the table's D call, lacks a check against the DNA. TRBV7-5 is tagged as a pseudogene. CDR3 size: 13 residues. For the CDR3, the DNA is TGTGCCAGAAGCGCTAGGGGTGTCGGTGGCTACACCTTC. It translates to CARSARGVGGYTF.

This chain's CDR3 is CASSELGLAAGEQFF. The CDR3 region has the DNA TGTGCCAGCAGTGAATTGGGCTTAGCGGCGGGTGAGCAGTTCTTC. The chain has TRBV2 and TRBJ2-1, with a weak D call TRBD2 (6 bases). V lost 2 bases and J lost 9, with 17 bases in between. Germline V lookup: CDR1 SNHLY, CDR2 FYNNEI. The CDR3 runs 15 residues.

The sample holds a few counts of this clone. This chain uses TRBV20-1 with TRBJ1-1, with D tentatively TRBD1 (5 bases). CDR3 length equals 10 residues. The V gene lost 8 bases and the J gene lost 8 bases, with 12 bases spanning the gap. Germline V gene lookup returns CDR1 DFQATT and CDR2 SNEGSKA (reference sequence). CDR3 nucleotides: TGCAGTCTCGGGGGTGCAGAAGCTTTCTTT. Its translation is CSLGGAEAFF.

Comment on this clone: A read error may account for a junction end that differs from germline. The V gene is TRBV7-7, the J gene TRBJ2-3; TRBD2 is a possible D gene (5 bases). Germline loops: CDR1 SSHAT, CDR2 FNYEAQ (reference sequence). This CDR3 is 13 amino acids long. CDR3: CASSLALRDTQYF. The CDR3 bases are TGTGCTAGCAGCTTAGCGTTGCGCGATACGCAGTATTTT.

This clone was seen a single time. The rearrangement uses TRBV27 and TRBJ2-3; 10 nucleotides line up with TRBD1. From germline, CDR1 is MNHEY and CDR2 SMNVEV (reference sequence). V was clipped by 6 bases and J by 3 bases; unmatched bases: 6. The CDR3 has 15 amino acids. CDR3 amino acids: CASSSGQGGTDTQYF. The CDR3 coding sequence is TGTGCCAGCAGCTCAGGACAGGGGGGGACAGATACGCAGTATTTT.

The chain couples TRBV2 to TRBJ2-5, with D perhaps TRBD1 (6 bases). V lost 4 bases and J lost 2, with 14 bases in between. Germline CDR1 reads SNHLY; CDR2 reads FYNNEI. CDR3 length: 15 amino acids. The DNA for the CDR3 is TGTGCCAGCAGTGGCGAGACAGGCGATCAAGAGACCCAGTACTTC. Protein product: CASSGETGDQETQYF.

This clone was seen only a few times. V is TRBV10-3 and J is TRBJ1-5; possibly TRBD1 for D (5 bases). The CDR3 has 16 residues. Germline V CDR1 and CDR2: ENHRY, SYGVKD. The ends were cut back, 8 bases at V and 7 bases at J, with 24 bases in the middle. CDR3 bases: TGTGCCATCTCACCCTCGGGGGGAGGGGCGCAACAGCCCCAGCATTTT. Amino acids: CAISPSGGGAQQPQHF.

This chain joins TRBV2 and TRBJ2-4; tentative D call: TRBD1 (5 bases). Per the germline V gene, CDR1 is SNHLY and CDR2 is FYNNEI. Between the trimmed V and J ends, which lost 4 bases and 3 bases, there was a span of 16 bases. The CDR3 spans 16 residues. The CDR3 DNA follows: TGTGCCAGCAGTGTTCTACAGGTCTATGGCAAAAACATTCAGTACTTC. Translated, it gives CASSVLQVYGKNIQYF.

V and J are TRBV5-8 and TRBJ2-1; D call uncertain. V shed 3 bases and J shed 4 bases, with 5 bases lying between them. Per the germline V gene, CDR1 is SGHTS and CDR2 is YDEGEE. The CDR3 is made up of 12 amino acids. The CDR3 here is CASSYYYNEQFF. The CDR3, as DNA: TGTGCCAGCAGCTACTATTACAATGAGCAGTTCTTC.

This clone was counted a few times. V and J are TRBV5-1 and TRBJ2-1, with 7 bases identical to TRBD1. V lost 5 bases, J lost 8 bases, and 13 bases stayed unmatched. This CDR3 is built from 15 residues. Germline CDR1 SGHRS, CDR2 YFSETQ. CDR3 loop: CASREPGQSVYEQFF. DNA for the CDR3: TGCGCCAGCAGAGAGCCGGGACAGAGCGTTTATGAGCAGTTCTTC.

This clone was seen just once. The rearrangement joins TRBV5-4 to TRBJ1-1; tentative D call: TRBD1 (6 bases). Germline values: CDR1 SGHNT, CDR2 YYREEE (reference sequence). Trimming removed 2 bases at V and 2 bases at J, with 19 bases between. The CDR3 spans 17 residues. CDR3 region: CASSLRKIGTLNTEAFF. CDR3 bases: TGTGCCAGCAGCTTACGAAAAATCGGGACACTTAACACTGAAGCTTTCTTT.

The chain has TRBV2 and TRBJ1-1; D unclear. The CDR3 sequence is 13 residues long. Between the trimmed V and J ends, which lost 7 bases and 1 base, there was a span of 10 bases. Germline CDR1 is SNHLY and CDR2 is FYNNEI. CDR3 amino acids: CASIQTGNTEAFF. As DNA, the CDR3 is TGTGCCAGCATTCAAACCGGGAACACTGAAGCTTTCTTT.

This CDR3 reads CASSLQEGASYGYTF. CDR3 sequence (DNA): TGTGCCAGCAGTTTACAAGAGGGGGCCAGCTATGGCTACACCTTC. The chain uses TRBV28 and TRBJ1-2; 7 bases fit TRBD1. CDR1 MDHEN and CDR2 SYDVKM come from the germline V gene. The CDR3 has 15 residues. The V and J ends lost 2 bases and 4 bases, in that order; junction bases with no gene match: 7.

DNA for the CDR3: TGTGCCAGTAGTATAGACAGGGGATACGAGCAGTACTTC. Its translation: CASSIDRGYEQYF. The chain carries TRBV19 and TRBJ2-7; TRBD1 is a possible D gene (6 bases). V was pared by 0 bases and J by 4 bases, with 7 bases between. This CDR3 has 13 residues. Germline CDR1 is LNHDA and CDR2 is SQIVND (reference sequence).

The chain carries TRBV5-4 and TRBJ2-7, with D unclear. CDR1 is SGHNT and CDR2 is YYREEE in the germline V gene (reference sequence). The CDR3 runs 12 residues. V was shortened by 2 bases and J by 4 bases, with 7 bases between the two germline ends. CDR3 region: CASSFDSYEQYF. The CDR3 coding sequence is TGTGCCAGCAGCTTTGACTCGTACGAGCAGTACTTC.

In this sample, this clone turned up once. This chain joins TRBV29-1 and TRBJ2-3; D may be TRBD2 (6 bases). Germline V gene lookup returns CDR1 SQVTM and CDR2 ANQGSEA. The CDR3 has 13 amino acids. V was clipped by 8 bases and J by 2 bases, with 14 bases between them. CDR3 DNA: TGCAGCCACGCTGGGGACTCCACAGATACGCAGTATTTT. Residues: CSHAGDSTDTQYF.

The chain links TRBV2 to TRBJ1-4; 7 positions match TRBD1. V shed 3 bases and J 1 base; nucleotides not matched to a gene: 2. Germline V gene sequence: CDR1 SNHLY, CDR2 FYNNEI. CDR3 length: 15 residues. The CDR3 DNA reads as TGTGCCAGCAGTGAGACAGGGATAACTAATGAAAAACTGTTTTTT. It encodes CASSETGITNEKLFF.

This chain joins TRBV7-6 and TRBJ2-3, with a possible D match to TRBD2 (5 bases). Trimming took off 5 bases at V and 1 base at J, with 10 bases between the two ends. This CDR3 comprises 14 residues. Germline assignment: CDR1 SGHVS and CDR2 FNYEAQ. The CDR3 region has the DNA TGTGCCAGCAGCCCCGGACTTCGCACAGATACGCAGTATTTT. This translates into CASSPGLRTDTQYF.

This clone was picked up one time. V usage is TRBV5-1 and J usage is TRBJ2-5, with TRBD1 matching over 9 bases. From germline, CDR1 is SGHRS and CDR2 YFSETQ. The CDR3 runs to 14 residues. The trim removed 1 base at V and 4 bases at J, leaving 2 bases unmatched. CDR3 bases: TGCGCCAGCAGCTTGACGACAGGGGGAGAGACCCAGTACTTC. The encoded protein is CASSLTTGGETQYF.

The V gene is TRBV6-5, the J gene TRBJ2-5; 8 bases are a match to TRBD2. This CDR3 region has 15 residues. Germline loops: CDR1 MNHEY, CDR2 SVGAGI. With 0 bases clipped from V and 7 bases from J, the junction kept 7 bases outside the gene matches. In DNA form, the CDR3 reads TGTGCCAGCAGTTACTCCAACGACGGGAGGGGGACCCAGTACTTC. It encodes CASSYSNDGRGTQYF.

The V gene is TRBV7-2, the J gene TRBJ1-5; TRBD1 aligns across 11 bases. Losses at the gene ends were 5 bases for V and 1 base for J; bases not matched to a gene: 7. Germline V CDR1 and CDR2: SGHTA, FQGNSA. The CDR3 loop spans 17 amino acids. The CDR3 sequence is CASSRTGGMTSNQPQHF. CDR3 nucleotide sequence: TGTGCCAGCAGCAGGACAGGGGGCATGACAAGCAATCAGCCCCAGCATTTT.

The chain has TRBV5-4 and TRBJ2-3; D possibly corresponds to TRBD2 (7 bases). The CDR3 sequence is 16 residues long. The V gene's germline CDR1 is SGHNT and CDR2 YYREEE (reference sequence). V was shortened by 0 bases and J by 0 bases, with 11 bases between the two germline ends. In nucleotides, the CDR3 is TGTGCCAGCAGCTTGGAGGGGGGGCTGAGCACAGATACGCAGTATTTT. This gives the protein CASSLEGGLSTDTQYF.